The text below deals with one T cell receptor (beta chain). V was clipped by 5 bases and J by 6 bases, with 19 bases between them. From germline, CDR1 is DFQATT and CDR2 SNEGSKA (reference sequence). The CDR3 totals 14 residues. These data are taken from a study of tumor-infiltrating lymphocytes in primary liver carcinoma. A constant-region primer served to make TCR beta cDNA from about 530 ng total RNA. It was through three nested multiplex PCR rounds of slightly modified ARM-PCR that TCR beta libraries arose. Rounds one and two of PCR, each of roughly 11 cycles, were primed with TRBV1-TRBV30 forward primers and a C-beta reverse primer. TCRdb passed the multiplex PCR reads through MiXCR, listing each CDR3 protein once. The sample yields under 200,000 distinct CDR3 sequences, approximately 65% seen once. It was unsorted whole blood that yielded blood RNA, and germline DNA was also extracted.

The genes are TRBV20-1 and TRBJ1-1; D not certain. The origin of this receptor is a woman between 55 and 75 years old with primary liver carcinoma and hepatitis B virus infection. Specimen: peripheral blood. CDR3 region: CSAPRRQDHSEAFF. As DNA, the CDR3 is TGCAGTGCTCCCAGGCGGCAGGATCACTCTGAAGCTTTCTTT.